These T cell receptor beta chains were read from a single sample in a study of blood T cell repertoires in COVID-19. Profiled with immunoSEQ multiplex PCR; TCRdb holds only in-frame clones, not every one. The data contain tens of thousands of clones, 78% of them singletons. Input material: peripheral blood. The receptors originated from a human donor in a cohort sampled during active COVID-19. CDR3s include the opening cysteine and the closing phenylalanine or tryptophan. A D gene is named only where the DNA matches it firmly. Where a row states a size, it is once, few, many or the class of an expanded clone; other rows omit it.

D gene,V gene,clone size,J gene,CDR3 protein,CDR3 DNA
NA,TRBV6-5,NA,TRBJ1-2,CATLRGAFYGYTF,TGTGCCACACTACGGGGTGCCTTCTATGGCTACACCTTC
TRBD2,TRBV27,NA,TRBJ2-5,CASSLRRTSKETQYF,TGTGCCAGCAGTTTAAGGAGGACTAGCAAAGAGACCCAGTACTTC
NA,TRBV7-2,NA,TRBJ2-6,CASSFRVPPTSGANVLTF,TGTGCCAGCAGCTTCAGGGTCCCCCCCACCTCTGGGGCCAACGTCCTGACTTTC
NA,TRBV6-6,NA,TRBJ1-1,CASIKSQITEAFF,TGTGCCAGCATTAAAAGTCAGATAACTGAAGCTTTCTTT
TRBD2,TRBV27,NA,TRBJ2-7,CASSRTSGSPYEQYF,TGTGCCAGCAGCCGGACTAGCGGGAGCCCCTACGAGCAGTACTTC
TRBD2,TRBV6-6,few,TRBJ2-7,CASSVAGGPYEQYF,TGTGCCAGCAGTGTAGCGGGGGGACCCTACGAGCAGTACTTC
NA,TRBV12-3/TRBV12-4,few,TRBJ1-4,CASYGGRLFF,TGTGCCAGTTACGGAGGCAGGCTGTTTTTT
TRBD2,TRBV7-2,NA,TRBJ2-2,CASSLARGGTGELFF,TGTGCCAGCAGCCTTGCGCGGGGGGGCACCGGGGAGCTGTTTTTT
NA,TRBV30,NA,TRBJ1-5,CAWAFGQGLNQPQHF,TGTGCCTGGGCTTTCGGGCAGGGCTTGAATCAGCCCCAGCATTTT
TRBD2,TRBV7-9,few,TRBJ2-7,CASSSEGSSGRGYEQYF,TGTGCCAGCAGCTCAGAAGGTTCTAGCGGGAGGGGATACGAGCAGTACTTC